These 26 T cell receptor beta chains came from one sample sequenced in a study of cytomegalovirus exposure and HLA in healthy donors. The PCR had 60 Vbeta and 13 Jbeta primers. TCRdb keeps only in-frame clones here, not all; method: immunoSEQ multiplex PCR. Seen here are approximately 130,000 clones, approximately 9% observed once, and the top ten hold roughly 6.4%. Sample: PBMCs. Receptor source: a woman aged 40 to 49 in good health and CMV-seropositive.

The J gene is TRBJ1-2, the V gene TRBV9; D gene uncertain. From germline, CDR1 is SGDLS and CDR2 YYNGEE. With 0 bases removed from V and 3 bases from J, the gap between germline ends came to 12 bases. The CDR3 spans 15 residues. The CDR3 nucleotides read TGTGCCAGCAGCGTAGGGAGCGAATATGACTATGGCTACACCTTC. Its translation is CASSVGSEYDYGYTF.

The chain couples TRBV7-2 to TRBJ2-3, with 8 bases that match TRBD2. The CDR3 has 14 residues. The ends lost 7 bases at V and 4 bases at J; junction bases unmatched: 7. Germline V CDR1 and CDR2: SGHTA, FQGNSA. The chain's CDR3 is CASISGGPADTQYF. For the CDR3, the DNA is TGTGCCAGCATCAGCGGGGGTCCCGCAGATACGCAGTATTTT.

This clone came up a few times. The chain carries TRBV5-4 and TRBJ1-2; no firm D call. The germline gives CDR1 SGHNT, CDR2 YYREEE (reference sequence). The CDR3 sequence is 13 residues long. The V end lost 2 bases, the J end lost 3 bases, and 8 bases lay between the germline ends. The CDR3: CASSLRVDYGYTF. As DNA, the CDR3 is TGTGCCAGCAGCTTACGGGTTGACTATGGCTACACCTTC.

This clone has more than one count but fewer than ten. The chain recombines TRBV5-1 with TRBJ1-2; D possibly corresponds to TRBD1 (6 bases). Germline lookup yields CDR1 SGHRS and CDR2 YFSETQ. The CDR3 is made up of 12 amino acids. V dropped 3 bases and J dropped 4 bases, with 7 bases sitting between them. The CDR3 DNA sequence: TGCGCCAGCAGCTGGGACACCTATGGCTACACCTTC. Amino acid sequence: CASSWDTYGYTF. Drawing the rest from reference TRBV5-1 and TRBJ1-2, the complete variable domain is KAGVTQTPRYLIKTRGQQVTLSCSPISGHRSVSWYQQTPGQGLQFLFEYFSETQRNKGNFPGRFSGRQFSNSRSEMNVSTLELGDSALYLCASSWDTYGYTFGSGTRLTVV.

The chain couples TRBV29-1 to TRBJ2-1; 7 bases match TRBD1. V shed 7 bases, J shed 6 bases, and the junction held 9 bases outside the gene matches. The CDR3 has 13 amino acids. Germline-derived CDR1 and CDR2 are SQVTM and ANQGSEA. CDR3 coding DNA: TGCAGCGCCTTCGACAGGGTCCCCAATGAGCAGTTCTTC. Its translation: CSAFDRVPNEQFF.

A few counts support this clone. V gene TRBV6-5 combines with J gene TRBJ2-7; 13 bases map to TRBD2. CDR3 length: 15 residues. V trimming: 5 bases; J trimming: 5 bases; junction bases outside the gene matches: 6. Per the germline V gene, CDR1 is MNHEY and CDR2 is SVGAGI. CDR3 nucleotides: TGTGCCAGCAGTGGCACTAGCGGGGGGGCCCACGAGCAGTACTTC. Its translation is CASSGTSGGAHEQYF.

This clone was observed a handful of times. Other DNA sequences in this specimen translate into the identical CDR3. The V and J genes are TRBV29-1 and TRBJ2-3, with a weak D call TRBD1 (6 bases). The germline CDR1 and CDR2 sequences are SQVTM and ANQGSEA. Trimming pared 7 bases from V and 2 bases from J, leaving 13 bases between. The CDR3 contains 13 residues. CDR3 sequence: CSAQDSDTDTQYF. The CDR3 DNA reads TGCAGCGCCCAGGACAGCGACACAGATACGCAGTATTTT.

The chain uses TRBV6-5 and TRBJ1-6; unclear D gene. V was shortened by 1 base and J by 3 bases, with 10 bases between the two germline ends. Germline loops: CDR1 MNHEY, CDR2 SVGAGI. CDR3 length: 16 residues. DNA for the CDR3: TGTGCCAGCAGTTACTTCGACACTGTCTATAATTCACCCCTCCACTTT. This gives the protein CASSYFDTVYNSPLHF.

The rearrangement uses TRBV12-5 and TRBJ1-1, with D perhaps matching TRBD1 (5 bases). The CDR3 loop spans 14 amino acids. From germline, CDR1 is LGHNT and CDR2 FRNRAP. V lost 5 bases to trimming and J lost 4 bases, with 14 bases between them. The CDR3 is CASGPQGVGTEAFF. In DNA, the CDR3 is TGTGCTAGTGGTCCCCAGGGCGTGGGCACTGAAGCTTTCTTT. Combining the CDR3 with reference TRBV12-5 and TRBJ1-1 gives the whole variable domain DARVTQTPRHKVTEMGQEVTMRCQPILGHNTVFWYRQTMMQGLELLAYFRNRAPLDDSGMPKDRFSAEMPDATLATLKIQPSEPRDSAVYFCASGPQGVGTEAFFGQGTRLTVV.

CDR3 protein: CASKDRTGRMNTEAFF. For the CDR3, the DNA is TGTGCCAGTAAGGACAGAACAGGACGGATGAACACTGAAGCTTTCTTT. This chain uses TRBV19 with TRBJ1-1; D possibly corresponds to TRBD1 (6 bases). Trimming shortened V by 7 bases and J by 0 bases, and 18 bases separated the two germline ends. Germline V lookup: CDR1 LNHDA, CDR2 SQIVND (reference sequence). CDR3 length equals 16 residues.

The gene calls are TRBV7-9 and TRBJ1-3, with D possibly matching TRBD1 (6 bases). Trimming took 4 bases from V and 0 from J, leaving 10 bases between them. Germline V lookup: CDR1 SEHNR, CDR2 FQNEAQ (reference sequence). The CDR3 sequence is 15 residues long. The DNA of the CDR3 is TGTGCCAGCAGCTCAGGGGTTCTCTCTGGAAACACCATATATTTT. Translated: CASSSGVLSGNTIYF.

This clone appeared a few times. The chain recombines TRBV10-3 with TRBJ1-1, with 9 bases fitting TRBD1. V shed 2 bases and J 4 bases; nucleotides not matched to a gene: 2. Germline V lookup: CDR1 ENHRY, CDR2 SYGVKD. The CDR3 totals 14 residues. CDR3 bases: TGTGCCATCAGTGAGCAACAGGGGGCCACTGAAGCTTTCTTT. Translation gives CAISEQQGATEAFF.

There are a few counts of this clone. The J gene is TRBJ2-1, the V gene TRBV2, with a weak D call TRBD1 (7 bases). The CDR3 has 14 amino acids. V was shortened by 7 bases and J by 3 bases, with 13 bases between the two germline ends. The germline V gene has CDR1 SNHLY and CDR2 FYNNEI. Here the CDR3 DNA reads TGTGCCAGCATCCGACAGGGACTCTACAATGAGCAGTTCTTC. Protein: CASIRQGLYNEQFF.

V and J are TRBV5-1 and TRBJ2-5; 8 bases align to TRBD2. The better agreement between TRBJ2-7 and the DNA end casts doubt on the J call. The germline V gene encodes CDR1 SGHRS and CDR2 YFSETQ. This CDR3 is built from 17 residues. The CDR3 region is CASSLGHGGASSYEQYF. The CDR3 DNA reads TGCGCCAGCAGCTTGGGCCACGGGGGGGCGAGCTCCTACGAGCAGTACTTC.

This clone has only a few counts. The chain uses TRBV4-3 and TRBJ2-7; 7 bases agree with TRBD2. V was clipped by 0 bases and J by 9 bases; unmatched bases: 5. This CDR3 comprises 13 residues. Germline-derived CDR1 and CDR2 are LGHNA and YSLEER. CDR3 residues: CASSQDGRSRQYF. Written as DNA, the CDR3 is TGCGCCAGCAGCCAAGACGGGAGGTCGAGGCAGTACTTC.

The CDR3 bases are TGTGCCAGCAGTTCTCCTAGGACAGGGAGAGCTGAAGCTTTCTTT. Amino acid sequence: CASSSPRTGRAEAFF. V usage is TRBV6-5 and J usage is TRBJ1-1, with 8 bases that match TRBD1. Germline V CDR1 and CDR2: MNHEY, SVGAGI. Trimming at V came to 4 bases and at J to 6 bases, leaving 10 bases not matched to a gene. CDR3 size: 15 residues.

This clone showed up just a few times. The V gene is TRBV2, the J gene TRBJ2-5, with 7 bases lining up with TRBD2. Germline V gene data show CDR1 as SNHLY and CDR2 as FYNNEI. There are 14 residues in the CDR3. J gave up 2 bases and V 7 bases, and 7 bases lay outside the gene matches. CDR3: CASKKAGRQETQYF. CDR3 sequence (DNA): TGTGCCAGCAAAAAAGCGGGGAGACAAGAGACCCAGTACTTC.

The gene calls are TRBV6-5 and TRBJ1-1; D not certain. The CDR3 has 15 amino acids. Trimming left V 0 bases short and J 0 bases short, with 8 bases between. CDR1 and CDR2 from the germline V gene are MNHEY and SVGAGI. The CDR3 DNA reads as TGTGCCAGCAGTTACTCGTTACAAATGAACACTGAAGCTTTCTTT. Its translation is CASSYSLQMNTEAFF.

In its sample, this clone was seen a few times. The CDR3 spells CASSQVSGSVEQYF. The CDR3 coding sequence is TGTGCCAGCAGCCAAGTATCCGGCAGCGTCGAGCAGTACTTC. V and J are TRBV14 and TRBJ2-7, with D hard to call. The CDR3 extends over 14 amino acids. V lost 1 base, J lost 6 bases, and 13 bases lay in between. Germline V CDR1 and CDR2: SGHDN, FVKESK.

The sample holds a few counts of this clone. The chain joins TRBV19 to TRBJ1-6; D unresolved. Germline-derived CDR1 and CDR2 are LNHDA and SQIVND (reference sequence). V dropped 2 bases and J dropped 0 bases, with 14 bases sitting between them. The CDR3 covers 18 residues. CDR3 sequence reads: CASSISGRSSSYNSPLHF. The CDR3 DNA is TGTGCCAGTAGTATAAGCGGACGGAGCAGCTCCTATAATTCACCCCTCCACTTT.

This clone was seen only a few times. V is TRBV6-5 and J is TRBJ2-1; 16 nucleotides match TRBD2. This CDR3 contains 16 residues. J gave up 7 bases and V 4 bases, and 4 bases lay outside the gene matches. CDR1 is MNHEY, CDR2 SVGAGI, per germline. CDR3 sequence reads: CASSWGTSGGANEQFF. DNA of the CDR3: TGTGCCAGCAGTTGGGGGACTAGCGGGGGGGCGAATGAGCAGTTCTTC.

The chain recombines TRBV11-2 with TRBJ1-6; TRBD1 might be the D (5 bases). The CDR3 length is 16 residues. Trimming left V 5 bases short and J 5 bases short, with 16 bases between. Germline CDR1 is SGHAT and CDR2 is FQNNGV. The CDR3 region is CASSPWRGRDNSPLHF. DNA of the CDR3: TGTGCCAGCAGCCCCTGGAGGGGACGGGATAATTCACCCCTCCACTTT. Using reference TRBV11-2 and TRBJ1-6 for the parts outside the CDR3, the full variable domain is EAGVAQSPRYKIIEKRQSVAFWCNPISGHATLYWYQQILGQGPKLLIQFQNNGVVDDSQLPKDRFSAERLKGVDSTLKIQPAKLEDSAVYLCASSPWRGRDNSPLHFGNGTRLTVT.

V gene TRBV2 combines with J gene TRBJ1-1; D possibly corresponds to TRBD1 (6 bases). CDR3 size: 14 residues. Trimming left V 4 bases short and J 5 bases short, with 14 bases between. Germline V gene sequence: CDR1 SNHLY, CDR2 FYNNEI. Written as DNA, the CDR3 is TGTGCCAGCAGTGGGGAGGGGGGTGATACTGAAGCTTTCTTT. Translated, it gives CASSGEGGDTEAFF. The full variable domain, with the rest looked up from reference TRBV2 and TRBJ1-1, is EPEVTQTPSHQVTQMGQEVILRCVPISNHLYFYWYRQILGQKVEFLVSFYNNEISEKSEIFDDQFSVERPDGSNFTLKIRSTKLEDSAMYFCASSGEGGDTEAFFGQGTRLTVV.

Remarks on this clone: Other DNA sequences within the sample encode an identical CDR3. The rearrangement joins TRBV5-1 to TRBJ1-2, with 7 positions matching TRBD1. V shed 4 bases and J 2 bases; nucleotides not matched to a gene: 5. Germline CDR1 is SGHRS and CDR2 is YFSETQ. CDR3 size: 14 residues. DNA of the CDR3: TGCGCCAGCAGCCCCGGGACAGCGAACTATGGCTACACCTTC. It yields the protein CASSPGTANYGYTF.

This clone occurred a few times. This chain links TRBV29-1 with TRBJ1-1, with D unclear. This CDR3 comprises 13 residues. The V end lost 4 bases, the J end lost 0 bases, and 9 bases lay between the germline ends. Per germline, CDR1 SQVTM and CDR2 ANQGSEA. CDR3 sequence (DNA): TGCAGCGTTGTAGGGCGGGTGAACACTGAAGCTTTCTTT. It is translated as CSVVGRVNTEAFF.

The gene calls are TRBV5-4 and TRBJ1-2; D not certain. The CDR3 is made up of 13 amino acids. With 1 base removed from V and 4 bases from J, the gap between germline ends came to 8 bases. CDR1 is SGHNT and CDR2 is YYREEE in the germline V gene (reference sequence). In DNA, the CDR3 is TGTGCCAGCAGCTTGAAGGGAGCCTATGGCTACACCTTC. It is translated as CASSLKGAYGYTF.